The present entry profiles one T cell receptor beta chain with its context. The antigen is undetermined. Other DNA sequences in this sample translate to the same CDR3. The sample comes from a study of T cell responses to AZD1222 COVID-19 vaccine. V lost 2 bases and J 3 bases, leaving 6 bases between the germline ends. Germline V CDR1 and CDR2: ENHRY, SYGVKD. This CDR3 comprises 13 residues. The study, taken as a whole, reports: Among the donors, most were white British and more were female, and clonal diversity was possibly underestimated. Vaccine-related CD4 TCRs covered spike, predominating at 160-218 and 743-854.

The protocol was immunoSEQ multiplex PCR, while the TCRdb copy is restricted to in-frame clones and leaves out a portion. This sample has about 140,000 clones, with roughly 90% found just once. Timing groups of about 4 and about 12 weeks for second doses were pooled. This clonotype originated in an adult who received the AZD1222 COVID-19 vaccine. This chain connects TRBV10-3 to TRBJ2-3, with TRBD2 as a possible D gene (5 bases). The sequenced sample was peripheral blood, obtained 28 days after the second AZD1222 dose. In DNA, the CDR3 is TGTGCCATCAGTGAGCGGGGAACAGATACGCAGTATTTT. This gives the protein CAISERGTDTQYF.